The 27 T cell receptor beta chains below all came from one sample that was sequenced in a study of blood T cell repertoires in COVID-19. The data were produced by immunoSEQ multiplex PCR, yet TCRdb's version contains in-frame clones alone and is incomplete. The sample has roughly 120,000 clones, approximately 82% seen once. The sample comprised peripheral blood. Source of these receptors: a man aged 30 to 45 with acute or convalescent COVID-19.

The V gene is TRBV27, the J gene TRBJ1-4; TRBD1 is a possible D gene (6 bases). This CDR3 is built from 16 residues. From germline, CDR1 is MNHEY and CDR2 SMNVEV (reference sequence). The V end lost 6 bases, the J end lost 0 bases, and 14 bases lay between the germline ends. The CDR3 nucleotides are TGTGCCAGCAGCCAGACAGGCCCCGCAACTAATGAAAAACTGTTTTTT. It translates to CASSQTGPATNEKLFF.

This clone occurred once. This rearrangement joins TRBV2 to TRBJ2-1; a weak D match, TRBD1 (5 bases). Germline V lookup: CDR1 SNHLY, CDR2 FYNNEI. The V end was cut by 6 bases, the J end by 10 bases, with 13 bases between. The CDR3 has 12 residues. The CDR3 nucleotides read TGTGCCAGCAGCCTTCAGGGTAGGGAGCAGTTCTTC. It encodes CASSLQGREQFF. Looking up the rest from reference TRBV2 and TRBJ2-1 gives the full variable domain: EPEVTQTPSHQVTQMGQEVILRCVPISNHLYFYWYRQILGQKVEFLVSFYNNEISEKSEIFDDQFSVERPDGSNFTLKIRSTKLEDSAMYFCASSLQGREQFFGPGTRLTVL.

This clone has more than one count but fewer than ten. The V gene is TRBV9, the J gene TRBJ1-2, with D maybe TRBD1 (5 bases). There are 13 residues in the CDR3. Trimming stripped 7 bases from V and 4 bases from J, with 14 bases between. CDR1 and CDR2 (germline): SGDLS, YYNGEE. The CDR3 nucleotides read TGTGCCAGCCGGGACGGGGGGGTCTATGGCTACACCTTC. It specifies CASRDGGVYGYTF. Full variable domain (remainder filled in from reference TRBV9 and TRBJ1-2): DSGVTQTPKHLITATGQRVTLRCSPRSGDLSVYWYQQSLDQGLQFLIQYYNGEERAKGNILERFSAQQFPDLHSELNLSSLELGDSALYFCASRDGGVYGYTFGSGTRLTVV.

V is TRBV12-5 and J is TRBJ2-5; a possible D gene is TRBD2 (5 bases). The ends were cut back, 0 bases at V and 4 bases at J, with 15 bases in the middle. The germline V gene has CDR1 LGHNT and CDR2 FRNRAP. The CDR3 covers 16 residues. DNA of the CDR3: TGTGCTAGTGGTTTGGTACTGGGGAGTTCGGGAGAGACCCAGTACTTC. Protein product: CASGLVLGSSGETQYF.

DNA of the CDR3: TGTGCCAGCAGCGATTCGACAGCCAGCTATGGCTACACCTTC. Its translation is CASSDSTASYGYTF. The chain joins TRBV3-1 (or the pseudogene TRBV3-2) to TRBJ1-2, with D possibly matching TRBD1 (5 bases). This CDR3 has 14 residues. CDR1 is LGHDT and CDR2 is YNNKEL in the germline V gene (reference sequence). Deletions cut 5 bases from V and 4 bases from J, with 14 bases between.

The V gene is TRBV5-4, the J gene TRBJ1-6; D perhaps matches TRBD1 (6 bases). CDR3 length equals 15 residues. The germline V gene has CDR1 SGHNT and CDR2 YYREEE (reference sequence). V lost 4 bases and J lost 3, with 11 bases in between. The CDR3 loop reads CASSPGGNYNSPLHF. The CDR3 nucleotides read TGTGCCAGCAGCCCTGGGGGCAACTATAATTCACCCCTCCACTTT.

The chain joins TRBV12-5 to TRBJ2-1; D uncertain. V was clipped by 1 base and J by 5 bases, with 15 bases between them. The CDR3 spans 16 residues. Germline-derived CDR1 and CDR2 are LGHNT and FRNRAP. The CDR3 nucleotides read TGTGCTAGTGGTTTGGCCTCTAGGATTCCCCACAATGAGCAGTTCTTC. Protein product: CASGLASRIPHNEQFF.

This chain links TRBV6-6 with TRBJ1-5; D call uncertain. Germline V gene sequence: CDR1 MNHNY, CDR2 SVGAGI (reference sequence). The CDR3 length is 13 residues. With 3 bases removed from V and 5 bases from J, the gap between germline ends came to 8 bases. DNA for the CDR3: TGTGCCAGCAGTTATGGGCAGCATCAGCCCCAGCATTTT. Protein: CASSYGQHQPQHF.

V and J are TRBV15 and TRBJ2-1, with 8 bases lining up with TRBD1. The CDR3 is made up of 14 amino acids. Germline lookup yields CDR1 LNHNV and CDR2 YYDKDF (reference sequence). Trimming removed 5 bases from V and 8 bases from J; junction bases left unmatched: 8. The CDR3 region is CATSWMDRDDEQFF. The CDR3 DNA reads TGTGCCACCAGCTGGATGGACAGGGACGATGAGCAGTTCTTC.

The chain recombines TRBV9 with TRBJ1-1; D gene unclear. Germline lookup yields CDR1 SGDLS and CDR2 YYNGEE. The CDR3 consists of 12 residues. Trimming took off 0 bases at V and 7 bases at J, with 7 bases between the two ends. CDR3 in amino acids: CASSVGSGEAFF. The DNA for the CDR3 is TGTGCCAGCAGCGTAGGCAGCGGTGAAGCTTTCTTT.

This chain connects TRBV27 to TRBJ1-4; TRBD1 matches at 8 bases. The J segment lost 7 bases and the V segment lost 5 bases, leaving 6 bases of the junction unmatched. Germline V gene lookup returns CDR1 MNHEY and CDR2 SMNVEV (reference sequence). There are 14 residues in the CDR3. The CDR3, as DNA: TGTGCCAGCAGTCAAACAGGGGGAGGTGAAAAACTGTTTTTT. Amino acids: CASSQTGGGEKLFF.

In DNA, the CDR3 is TGTGCCACCAGCAGAGAATGGAGGAAGGGCTCAGATACGCAGTATTTT. This sequence encodes CATSREWRKGSDTQYF. The V and J genes are TRBV15 and TRBJ2-3, with D possibly matching TRBD2 (5 bases). CDR1 and CDR2 from the germline V gene are LNHNV and YYDKDF (reference sequence). The CDR3 is 16 residues long. V lost 0 bases, J lost 4 bases, and 14 bases lay in between. Full variable domain (outside the CDR3, taken from reference TRBV15 and TRBJ2-3): DAMVIQNPRYQVTQFGKPVTLSCSQTLNHNVMYWYQQKSSQAPKLLFHYYDKDFNNEADTPDNFQSRRPNTSFCFLDIRSPGLGDTAMYLCATSREWRKGSDTQYFGPGTRLTVL.

The J gene is TRBJ2-1, the V gene TRBV11-3, with 9 bases identical to TRBD2. Germline V gene data show CDR1 as SGHNT and CDR2 as YENEEA. The junction had 11 bases not matched to a gene; V was cut back by 5 bases and J by 9 bases. CDR3 size: 15 residues. This chain's CDR3 is CASSSKRGAGGEQFF. CDR3 nucleotide sequence: TGTGCCAGCAGCAGTAAGCGGGGGGCCGGGGGTGAGCAGTTCTTC. Full variable domain (rest looked up from reference TRBV11-3 and TRBJ2-1): EAGVVQSPRYKIIEKKQPVAFWCNPISGHNTLYWYLQNLGQGPELLIRYENEEAVDDSQLPKDRFSAERLKGVDSTLKIQPAELGDSAVYLCASSSKRGAGGEQFFGPGTRLTVL.

The chain couples TRBV11-2 to TRBJ1-2; D is possibly TRBD1 (6 bases). Germline loops: CDR1 SGHAT, CDR2 FQNNGV. The CDR3 consists of 15 residues. V lost 1 base, J lost 4 bases, and 13 bases lay in between. The chain's CDR3 is CASSLAPGQIYGYTF. The CDR3 DNA sequence: TGTGCCAGCAGCTTAGCCCCTGGACAGATCTATGGCTACACCTTC.

The V call is TRBV5-1, the J call TRBJ1-4; 9 bases map to TRBD1. The CDR3 totals 15 residues. V was clipped by 4 bases and J by 7 bases; unmatched bases: 8. Germline-derived CDR1 and CDR2 are SGHRS and YFSETQ. CDR3 sequence (DNA): TGCGCCAGCAGCGGGAAGACAGGGGGTGGTGAAAAACTGTTTTTT. Residues: CASSGKTGGGEKLFF.

CDR3 nucleotide sequence: TGTGCCAGCAGCTTAGGATCAGGGGGTGGCTACACCTTC. It codes for CASSLGSGGGYTF. This chain connects TRBV7-9 to TRBJ1-2; TRBD1 agrees at 7 bases. CDR3 length: 13 residues. V lost 1 base to trimming and J lost 7 bases; unmatched junction nucleotides: 3. Germline V gene data show CDR1 as SEHNR and CDR2 as FQNEAQ (reference sequence). The full variable domain, rest sourced from reference TRBV7-9 and TRBJ1-2, is DTGVSQNPRHKITKRGQNVTFRCDPISEHNRLYWYRQTLGQGPEFLTYFQNEAQLEKSRLLSDRFSAERPKGSFSTLEIQRTEQGDSAMYLCASSLGSGGGYTFGSGTRLTVV.

The chain recombines TRBV14 with TRBJ2-6, with D possibly being TRBD1 (6 bases). V lost 2 bases to trimming and J lost 0 bases, with 14 bases between them. The CDR3 is 18 residues long. CDR1 is SGHDN and CDR2 is FVKESK in the germline V gene. CDR3 bases: TGTGCCAGCAGCCAACCCCAAGGACAGTACTCTGGGGCCAACGTCCTGACTTTC. It codes for CASSQPQGQYSGANVLTF.

V is TRBV7-9 and J is TRBJ1-3; no definite D call. The CDR3 sequence is 15 residues long. Trimming left V 1 base short and J 2 bases short, with 9 bases between. The germline CDR1 and CDR2 sequences are SEHNR and FQNEAQ (reference sequence). CDR3 DNA: TGTGCCAGCAGCTTAGTGGGAGGGACTGGAAACACCATATATTTT. Translated, it gives CASSLVGGTGNTIYF.

The chain recombines TRBV7-9 with TRBJ2-1; TRBD2 aligns across 13 bases. With V trimmed by 5 bases and J by 2 bases, 3 bases remained unmatched. CDR1 and CDR2 (germline): SEHNR, FQNEAQ (reference sequence). The CDR3 is 16 amino acids. CDR3 DNA sequence: TGTGCCAGCAGCCTTACTAGCGGGAGGGCCTACAATGAGCAGTTCTTC. This translates into CASSLTSGRAYNEQFF.

The rearrangement links TRBV5-5 to TRBJ2-7; TRBD1 matches at 7 bases. Looked up from germline, CDR1 is SGHKS and CDR2 is YYEKEE (reference sequence). V lost 3 bases and J lost 0; bases outside the gene matches: 9. The CDR3 contains 16 residues. The CDR3 region is CASSWEAGTVSYEQYF. CDR3 nucleotide sequence: TGTGCCAGCAGCTGGGAAGCCGGGACAGTCTCCTACGAGCAGTACTTC.

V gene TRBV9 combines with J gene TRBJ1-6; D may be TRBD1 (5 bases). There are 14 residues in the CDR3. Deletions cut 0 bases from V and 6 bases from J, with 7 bases between. CDR1 SGDLS and CDR2 YYNGEE come from the germline V gene. The CDR3 bases are TGTGCCAGCAGCGTAGGGGGGGTTAATTCACCCCTCCACTTT. Residues: CASSVGGVNSPLHF.

The J gene is TRBJ2-1, the V gene TRBV6-2 or TRBV6-3; unclear D gene. The length of the CDR3 is 12 residues. Deletions cut 2 bases from V and 9 bases from J, with 8 bases between. Germline V CDR1 and CDR2: MNHEY, SVGEGT. In nucleotides, the CDR3 is TGTGCCAGCAGTTACGTTGTTCGTGAGCAGTTCTTC. It codes for CASSYVVREQFF.

This clone was seen a single time. The V gene is TRBV27, the J gene TRBJ1-6; weak D call: TRBD1 (6 bases). This CDR3 contains 14 residues. The germline CDR1 and CDR2 sequences are MNHEY and SMNVEV (reference sequence). V was clipped by 6 bases and J by 5 bases, with 11 bases between them. The chain's CDR3 is CASRLRQDNSPLHF. For the CDR3, the DNA is TGTGCCAGCAGGCTACGACAGGATAATTCACCCCTCCACTTT.

The gene calls are TRBV7-9 and TRBJ1-3; D might be TRBD1 (6 bases). The germline V and J ends were trimmed by 3 bases and 0 bases, with 12 bases remaining between them. Germline CDR1 reads SEHNR; CDR2 reads FQNEAQ (reference sequence). This CDR3 comprises 16 residues. The CDR3 DNA follows: TGTGCCAGCAGCTTGGCAGGGGCCTTCTCTGGAAACACCATATATTTT. It specifies CASSLAGAFSGNTIYF.

This clone is a singleton in its sample. This rearrangement joins TRBV3-1 (or the pseudogene TRBV3-2) to TRBJ2-3; 10 bases match TRBD2. The V gene end was trimmed by 2 bases and the J gene end by 3 bases; junction bases not matched to a gene: 14. Germline V gene data show CDR1 as LGHDT and CDR2 as YNNKEL (reference sequence). This CDR3 has 19 residues. The CDR3 region has the DNA TGTGCCAGCAGCCAATTCTCAATGAGTGCTAGCGGGGGAACAGATACGCAGTATTTT. Amino acids: CASSQFSMSASGGTDTQYF.

In nucleotides, the CDR3 is TGTGCCAGCAGCCCTTTAGGTCCGGGACAGGGCCGTGTC. This encodes CASSPLGPGQGRV. The chain is built from TRBV28 and TRBJ2-7; TRBD1 matches 9 bases. The CDR3 covers 13 residues. CDR1 MDHEN and CDR2 SYDVKM come from the germline V gene.

This CDR3 reads CASSLSGGDNSPLHF. The DNA for the CDR3 is TGTGCCAGCAGTTTATCGGGAGGGGATAATTCACCCCTCCACTTT. The chain employs TRBV27 and TRBJ1-6; weak D call: TRBD1 (5 bases). Trimming cost V 0 bases and J 5 bases, with 8 bases left between them. CDR1 is MNHEY and CDR2 is SMNVEV in the germline V gene (reference sequence). The CDR3 loop spans 15 amino acids.